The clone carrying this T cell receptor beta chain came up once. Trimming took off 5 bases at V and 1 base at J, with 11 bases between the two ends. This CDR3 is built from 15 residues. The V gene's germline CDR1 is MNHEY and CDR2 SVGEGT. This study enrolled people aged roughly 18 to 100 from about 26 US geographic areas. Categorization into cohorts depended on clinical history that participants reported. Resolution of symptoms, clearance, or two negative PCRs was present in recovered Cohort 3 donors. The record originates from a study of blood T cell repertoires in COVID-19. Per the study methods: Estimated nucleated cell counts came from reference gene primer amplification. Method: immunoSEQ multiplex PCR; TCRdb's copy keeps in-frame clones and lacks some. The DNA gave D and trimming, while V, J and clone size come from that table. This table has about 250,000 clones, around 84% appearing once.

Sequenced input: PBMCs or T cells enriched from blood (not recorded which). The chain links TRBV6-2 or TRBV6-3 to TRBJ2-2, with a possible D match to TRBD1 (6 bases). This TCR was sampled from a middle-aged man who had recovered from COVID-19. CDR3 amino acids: CASSLGHLNTGELFF. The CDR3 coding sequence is TGTGCCAGCAGTCTGGGACACTTGAACACCGGGGAGCTGTTTTTT.